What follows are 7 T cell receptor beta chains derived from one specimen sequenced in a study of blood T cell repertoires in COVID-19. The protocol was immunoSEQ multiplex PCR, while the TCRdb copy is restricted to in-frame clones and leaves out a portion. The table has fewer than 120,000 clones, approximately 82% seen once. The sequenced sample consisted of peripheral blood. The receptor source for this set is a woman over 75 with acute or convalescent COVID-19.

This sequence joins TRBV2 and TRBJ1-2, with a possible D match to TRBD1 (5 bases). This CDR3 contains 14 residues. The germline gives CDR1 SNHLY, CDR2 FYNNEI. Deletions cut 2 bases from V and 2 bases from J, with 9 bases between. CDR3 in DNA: TGTGCCAGCAGTGAATGGACACCGAACTATGGCTACACCTTC. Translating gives CASSEWTPNYGYTF.

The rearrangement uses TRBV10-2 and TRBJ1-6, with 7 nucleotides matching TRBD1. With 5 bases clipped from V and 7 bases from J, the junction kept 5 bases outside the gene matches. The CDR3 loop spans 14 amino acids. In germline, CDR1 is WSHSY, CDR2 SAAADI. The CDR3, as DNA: TGCGCCAGCAGTTATGGACAGGTGAATTCACCCCTCCACTTT. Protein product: CASSYGQVNSPLHF.

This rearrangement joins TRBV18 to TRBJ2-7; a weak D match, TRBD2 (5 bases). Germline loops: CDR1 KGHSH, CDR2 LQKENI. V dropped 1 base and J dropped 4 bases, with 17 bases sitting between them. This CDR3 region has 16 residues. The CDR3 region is CASSPQPGGSAYEQYF. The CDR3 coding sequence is TGTGCCAGCTCACCACAGCCCGGAGGAAGTGCGTACGAGCAGTACTTC.

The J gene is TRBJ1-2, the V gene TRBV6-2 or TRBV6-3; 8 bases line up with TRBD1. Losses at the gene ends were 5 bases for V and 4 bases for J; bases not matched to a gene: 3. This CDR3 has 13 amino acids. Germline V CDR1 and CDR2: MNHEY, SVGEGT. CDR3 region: CASSPGGGYGYTF. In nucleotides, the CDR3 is TGTGCCAGCAGTCCAGGGGGCGGCTATGGCTACACCTTC.

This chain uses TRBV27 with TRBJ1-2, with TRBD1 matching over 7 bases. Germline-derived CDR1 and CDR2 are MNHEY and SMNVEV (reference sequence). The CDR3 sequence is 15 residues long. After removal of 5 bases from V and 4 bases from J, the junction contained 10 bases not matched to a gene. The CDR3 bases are TGTGCCAGCAGTCCCCAGGGGGGCATCACCTATGGCTACACCTTC. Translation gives CASSPQGGITYGYTF.

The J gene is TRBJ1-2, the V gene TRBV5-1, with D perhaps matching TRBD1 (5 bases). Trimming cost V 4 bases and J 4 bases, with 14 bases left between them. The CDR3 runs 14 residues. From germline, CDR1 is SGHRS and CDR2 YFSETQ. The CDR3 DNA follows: TGCGCCAGCAGCACAGGCTCGGATGGCTATGGCTACACCTTC. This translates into CASSTGSDGYGYTF. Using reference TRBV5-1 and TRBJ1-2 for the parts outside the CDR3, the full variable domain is KAGVTQTPRYLIKTRGQQVTLSCSPISGHRSVSWYQQTPGQGLQFLFEYFSETQRNKGNFPGRFSGRQFSNSRSEMNVSTLELGDSALYLCASSTGSDGYGYTFGSGTRLTVV.

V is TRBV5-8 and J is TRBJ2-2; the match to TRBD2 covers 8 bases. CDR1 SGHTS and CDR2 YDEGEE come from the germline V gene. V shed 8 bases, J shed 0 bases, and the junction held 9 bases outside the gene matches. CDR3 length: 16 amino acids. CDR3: CARPAGESANTGELFF. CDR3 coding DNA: TGTGCCAGGCCAGCGGGGGAGAGCGCGAACACCGGGGAGCTGTTTTTT.